These 26 T cell receptor beta chains came from one sample sequenced in a study of long-term antiretroviral therapy in people with HIV. Run at survey level, the immunoSEQ assay was version v3.0. The table came from immunoSEQ multiplex PCR; TCRdb's copy has only in-frame clones and leaves some out. The table has 25,000 to 30,000 clones, roughly 89% seen once. This specimen was unsorted PBMCs, taken 0.4 years after starting antiretroviral therapy. The receptors originated from a man younger than 30 with HIV.

The chain recombines TRBV2 with TRBJ2-7, with no clear D. V lost 6 bases and J 1 base, leaving 16 bases between the germline ends. CDR1 and CDR2 (germline): SNHLY, FYNNEI. There are 15 residues in the CDR3. The CDR3 coding sequence is TGTGCCAGCAGGCCCTTGGACCGAACTTCCTACGAGCAGTACTTC. It encodes CASRPLDRTSYEQYF.

This chain links TRBV5-5 with TRBJ1-1; D is perhaps TRBD1 (5 bases). CDR1 and CDR2 from the germline V gene are SGHKS and YYEKEE (reference sequence). This CDR3 region has 13 residues. The V end lost 2 bases, the J end lost 2 bases, and 7 bases lay between the germline ends. CDR3 in DNA: TGTGCCAGCAGCTTTGACAGAAACACTGAAGCTTTCTTT. It yields the protein CASSFDRNTEAFF.

The J gene is TRBJ2-7, the V gene TRBV28; TRBD2 matches 7 bases. There are 15 residues in the CDR3. Looked up from germline, CDR1 is MDHEN and CDR2 is SYDVKM. The trim removed 6 bases at V and 7 bases at J, leaving 15 bases unmatched. CDR3: CASSRTAGLRQEQYF. The DNA for the CDR3 is TGTGCCAGCAGCCGAACAGCGGGGCTCCGCCAGGAGCAGTACTTC.

V gene TRBV6-6 combines with J gene TRBJ2-7; D may be TRBD2 (6 bases). There are 11 residues in the CDR3. Germline CDR1 MNHNY, CDR2 SVGAGI (reference sequence). V was shortened by 5 bases and J by 6 bases, with 8 bases between the two germline ends. In DNA, the CDR3 is TGTGCCAGCAGTGGGGGAGGCGAGCAGTACTTC. This sequence encodes CASSGGGEQYF.

This clone was observed once. The V and J genes are TRBV27 and TRBJ2-2, with 7 bases that match TRBD1. V dropped 5 bases and J dropped 6; count of bases not matched to a gene: 3. CDR3 length equals 13 residues. Germline CDR1 MNHEY, CDR2 SMNVEV (reference sequence). Written as DNA, the CDR3 is TGTGCCAGCAGTCCAACAGGGGCCGGGGAGCTGTTTTTT. It codes for CASSPTGAGELFF.

The chain joins TRBV5-6 to TRBJ2-7; D possibly corresponds to TRBD2 (6 bases). Between the trimmed V and J ends, which lost 4 bases and 7 bases, there was a span of 12 bases. This CDR3 region has 12 residues. Germline loops: CDR1 SGHDT, CDR2 YYEEEE. CDR3 sequence (DNA): TGTGCCAGCAGCCCGGGGGTCCTAGAGCAGTACTTC. As protein: CASSPGVLEQYF.

The chain joins TRBV15 to TRBJ2-7; no reliable D call. Germline CDR1 LNHNV, CDR2 YYDKDF (reference sequence). The CDR3 contains 11 residues. Trimming stripped 1 base from V and 11 bases from J, with 9 bases between. DNA for the CDR3: TGTGCCACCAGCAGAGGTGGTGCGGAGTACTTC. It translates to CATSRGGAEYF.

The rearrangement uses TRBV19 and TRBJ1-2, with no clear D. The CDR3 spans 15 residues. Trimming took off 6 bases at V and 2 bases at J, with 16 bases between the two ends. CDR1 is LNHDA, CDR2 SQIVND, per germline (reference sequence). For the CDR3, the DNA is TGTGCCAGTAGCCCCGGACGGAAGCCGAACTATGGCTACACCTTC. As protein: CASSPGRKPNYGYTF. Looking up the rest from reference TRBV19 and TRBJ1-2 gives the full variable domain: DGGITQSPKYLFRKEGQNVTLSCEQNLNHDAMYWYRQDPGQGLRLIYYSQIVNDFQKGDIAEGYSVSREKKESFPLTVTSAQKNPTAFYLCASSPGRKPNYGYTFGSGTRLTVV.

This chain links TRBV4-1 with TRBJ1-5, with D unclear. The CDR3 runs 15 residues. CDR1 is MGHRA, CDR2 YSYEKL, per germline. The V end lost 0 bases, the J end lost 4 bases, and 10 bases lay between the germline ends. This CDR3 is CASSQEPGLNQPQHF. As DNA, the CDR3 is TGCGCCAGCAGCCAAGAACCTGGTTTAAATCAGCCCCAGCATTTT.

This chain joins TRBV27 and TRBJ2-3, with D perhaps matching TRBD2 (7 bases). The germline gives CDR1 MNHEY, CDR2 SMNVEV (reference sequence). This CDR3 is 16 amino acids long. V was cut by 7 bases and J by 5 bases, with 22 bases left in between. The CDR3: CASTGGGRARQDTQYF. CDR3 nucleotides: TGTGCCAGCACTGGGGGGGGGCGGGCCCGCCAAGATACGCAGTATTTT.

The chain employs TRBV2 and TRBJ1-2; D not certain. V lost 3 bases to trimming and J lost 4 bases, with 18 bases between them. Germline CDR1 reads SNHLY; CDR2 reads FYNNEI. The CDR3 is 16 residues long. The CDR3 loop reads CASSDLGQLLSYGYTF. CDR3 nucleotide sequence: TGTGCCAGCAGTGATTTAGGTCAGCTACTCAGCTATGGCTACACCTTC.

The rearrangement links TRBV27 to TRBJ1-2, with D tentatively TRBD1 (6 bases). The germline V gene encodes CDR1 MNHEY and CDR2 SMNVEV (reference sequence). The CDR3 is 14 residues long. Trimming took 5 bases from V and 3 from J, leaving 13 bases between them. The CDR3 DNA reads TGTGCCAGCAGTCCTACAGGGTTGTACTATGGCTACACCTTC. Its protein product is CASSPTGLYYGYTF.

The V gene is TRBV7-9, the J gene TRBJ2-1; D might be TRBD1 or TRBD2, each matching 5 bases. CDR3 length: 12 amino acids. The V gene's germline CDR1 is SEHNR and CDR2 FQNEAQ (reference sequence). V lost 2 bases and J 8 bases, leaving 7 bases between the germline ends. CDR3: CASSLRGDEQFF. CDR3 nucleotide sequence: TGTGCCAGCAGCTTACGGGGCGATGAGCAGTTCTTC.

The rearrangement uses TRBV6-4 and TRBJ2-2; 15 nucleotides agree with TRBD2. CDR1 MRHNA and CDR2 SNTAGT come from the germline V gene. This CDR3 spans 18 amino acids. J was trimmed by 4 bases and V by 6 bases; bases with no gene match: 9. CDR3 sequence reads: CASSPGLAGGRGTGELFF. The CDR3 DNA follows: TGTGCCAGCAGCCCGGGACTAGCGGGGGGCCGTGGCACCGGGGAGCTGTTTTTT.

The DNA of the CDR3 is TGTGCCAGCAGTCAGGGTCTCACCGAAGCTTTCTTT. As protein: CASSQGLTEAFF. This sequence joins TRBV6-1 and TRBJ1-1; D is perhaps TRBD1 (5 bases). The CDR3 loop spans 12 amino acids. V lost 5 bases and J 8 bases, leaving 12 bases between the germline ends. CDR1 and CDR2 from the germline V gene are MNHNS and SASEGT.

This clone was found once. The chain has TRBV11-2 and TRBJ2-5; TRBD1 matches at 9 bases. CDR3 size: 15 residues. The J segment lost 5 bases and the V segment lost 4 bases, leaving 8 bases of the junction unmatched. CDR1 and CDR2 (germline): SGHAT, FQNNGV. CDR3 in DNA: TGTGCCAGCAGCTCGTCCGGGACAGGGAGGGAGACCCAGTACTTC. It yields the protein CASSSSGTGRETQYF.

The chain recombines TRBV19 with TRBJ2-7, with 8 bases lining up with TRBD2. V was pared by 5 bases and J by 7 bases, with 13 bases of the junction left unmatched. The CDR3 sequence is 15 residues long. Germline CDR1 LNHDA, CDR2 SQIVND (reference sequence). The CDR3 nucleotides read TGTGCCAGTAGTTCGAAGCGGGAGATCACTAGAGAGCAGTACTTC. This sequence encodes CASSSKREITREQYF.

The chain uses TRBV7-8 and TRBJ1-1, with a possible D match to TRBD1 (6 bases). The CDR3 has 17 residues. V lost 0 bases and J 2 bases, leaving 16 bases between the germline ends. Germline assignment: CDR1 SGHVS and CDR2 FQNEAQ. The CDR3 sequence: CASSLALIQGENTEAFF. CDR3 sequence (DNA): TGTGCCAGCAGCTTAGCGTTAATACAGGGAGAAAACACTGAAGCTTTCTTT.

V and J are TRBV2 and TRBJ2-7; no firm D call. Germline CDR1 reads SNHLY; CDR2 reads FYNNEI. Trimming pared 2 bases from V and 4 bases from J, leaving 9 bases between. The CDR3 contains 13 residues. In nucleotides, the CDR3 is TGTGCCAGCAGTGAAATGGTAAGATACGAGCAGTACTTC. This codes for CASSEMVRYEQYF.

This clone was observed a handful of times. The chain carries TRBV9 and TRBJ2-2; possible D gene TRBD2, 6 bases. CDR1 is SGDLS and CDR2 is YYNGEE in the germline V gene. The CDR3 has 18 residues. The germline V and J ends were trimmed by 4 bases and 2 bases, with 21 bases remaining between them. The CDR3 region has the DNA TGTGCCAGCAGCCTCACCAACCGGCTAGCGATTAACACCGGGGAGCTGTTTTTT. Translating it yields CASSLTNRLAINTGELFF. Full variable domain (remainder filled in from reference TRBV9 and TRBJ2-2): DSGVTQTPKHLITATGQRVTLRCSPRSGDLSVYWYQQSLDQGLQFLIQYYNGEERAKGNILERFSAQQFPDLHSELNLSSLELGDSALYFCASSLTNRLAINTGELFFGEGSRLTVL.

J is TRBJ1-4 and V is TRBV19; D not certain. The V end lost 5 bases, the J end lost 3 bases, and 10 bases lay between the germline ends. This CDR3 has 14 residues. CDR1 is LNHDA, CDR2 SQIVND, per germline (reference sequence). This CDR3 is CASSPGSANEKLFF. CDR3 bases: TGTGCCAGTAGTCCGGGGAGCGCTAATGAAAAACTGTTTTTT.

The V and J genes are TRBV4-1 and TRBJ2-7; TRBD1 agrees at 7 bases. V shed 1 base and J 3 bases; nucleotides not matched to a gene: 0. The germline CDR1 and CDR2 sequences are MGHRA and YSYEKL. The CDR3 totals 13 residues. Here the CDR3 reads CASSQGDSYEQYF. CDR3 nucleotide sequence: TGCGCCAGCAGCCAAGGGGACAGCTACGAGCAGTACTTC.

In its sample, this clone was seen a few times. The CDR3 spells CASSQRHFDRLNTEAFF. The DNA for the CDR3 is TGCGCCAGCAGCCAAAGGCACTTCGACAGACTGAACACTGAAGCTTTCTTT. The rearrangement links TRBV4-3 to TRBJ1-1; D might be TRBD1 (5 bases). V lost 2 bases and J 0 bases, leaving 16 bases between the germline ends. The germline CDR1 and CDR2 sequences are LGHNA and YSLEER. The CDR3 is made up of 17 amino acids.

This rearrangement joins TRBV9 to TRBJ1-4; TRBD1 is a possible D gene (6 bases). The CDR3 has 16 residues. V was cut by 0 bases and J by 0 bases, with 9 bases left in between. Per the germline V gene, CDR1 is SGDLS and CDR2 is YYNGEE. The CDR3 loop is CASSVGRGATNEKLFF. CDR3 DNA: TGTGCCAGCAGCGTAGGAAGGGGGGCAACTAATGAAAAACTGTTTTTT.

This rearrangement joins TRBV6-4 to TRBJ1-1; TRBD1 matches at 10 bases. Per germline, CDR1 MRHNA and CDR2 SNTAGT. V trimming: 3 bases; J trimming: 11 bases; junction bases outside the gene matches: 15. The CDR3 extends over 16 amino acids. The CDR3 spells CASSEDSGTGAIRAFF. The CDR3 coding sequence is TGTGCCAGCAGTGAGGATTCCGGGACAGGGGCGATTCGGGCTTTCTTT.

The chain joins TRBV19 to TRBJ1-5; D gene unclear. V was shortened by 8 bases and J by 4 bases, with 12 bases between the two germline ends. The CDR3 contains 13 residues. CDR1 and CDR2 (germline): LNHDA, SQIVND (reference sequence). The CDR3 DNA is TGTGCCAGTTCTGTGGGCGGGAATCAGCCCCAGCATTTT. This sequence encodes CASSVGGNQPQHF.